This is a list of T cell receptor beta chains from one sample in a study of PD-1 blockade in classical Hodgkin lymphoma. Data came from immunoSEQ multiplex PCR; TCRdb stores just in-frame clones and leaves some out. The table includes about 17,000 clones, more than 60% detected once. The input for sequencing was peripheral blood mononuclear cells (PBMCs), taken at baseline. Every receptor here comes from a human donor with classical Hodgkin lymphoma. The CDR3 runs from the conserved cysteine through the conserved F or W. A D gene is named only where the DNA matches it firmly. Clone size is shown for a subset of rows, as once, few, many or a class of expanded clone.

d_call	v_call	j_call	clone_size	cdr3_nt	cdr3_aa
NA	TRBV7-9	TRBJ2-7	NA	TGTGCCAGCAGCCTAGAGGTGCAGAGGCAGTACTTC	CASSLEVQRQYF
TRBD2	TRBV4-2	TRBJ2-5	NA	TGTGCCAGCAGCCCTAGCGGGGGGACCCAAGAGACCCAGTACTTC	CASSPSGGTQETQYF
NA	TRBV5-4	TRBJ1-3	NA	TGTGCCAGCAGCTTGGCAGGTCCCTCTGGAAACACCATATATTTT	CASSLAGPSGNTIYF
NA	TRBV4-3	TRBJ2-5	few	TGCGCCAGCAGCCAAGTATTGGGAGCATCAGGGACCCAGTACTTC	CASSQVLGASGTQYF
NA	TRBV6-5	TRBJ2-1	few	TGTGCCAGCAGTTACTCCGGGGGGCGTGAGCAGTTCTTC	CASSYSGGREQFF
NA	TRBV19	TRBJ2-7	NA	TGTGCCAGTAGTATAGGTTTGGGTTACTACGAGCAGTACTTC	CASSIGLGYYEQYF
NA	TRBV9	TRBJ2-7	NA	TGTGCCAGCAGCGTGTCCCCCCTACAAAGCGAGCAGTACTTC	CASSVSPLQSEQYF
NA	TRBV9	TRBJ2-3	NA	TGTGCCAGCAGCGTAGACATATCTAGCACAGATACGCAGTATTTT	CASSVDISSTDTQYF
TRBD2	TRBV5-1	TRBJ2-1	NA	TGCGCCAGCAGCTTTGGCGGGGGGCTCTACAATGAGCAGTTCTTC	CASSFGGGLYNEQFF
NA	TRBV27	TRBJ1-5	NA	TGTGCCAGCAGTCCTAACGTCGGGCGGGACAGCAATCAGCCCCAGCATTTT	CASSPNVGRDSNQPQHF
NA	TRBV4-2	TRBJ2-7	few	TGTGCCAGCAGCCAAGGGGGCGGGGTGGCGTACGAGCAGTACTTC	CASSQGGGVAYEQYF
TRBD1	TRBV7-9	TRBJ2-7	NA	TGTGCCAGCAGCTTGGACAGGGGAGACGAGCAGTACTTC	CASSLDRGDEQYF
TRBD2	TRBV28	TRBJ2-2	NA	TGTGCCAGCAGTTTACCGACTAGCGGGGGAACCGGGGAGCTGTTTTTT	CASSLPTSGGTGELFF
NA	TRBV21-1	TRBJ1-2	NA	TGTGCCAGCAGCATCGGGGGCAGGGCGGGCTATGGCTACACCTTC	CASSIGGRAGYGYTF
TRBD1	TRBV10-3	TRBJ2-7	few	TGTGCCATCAGAGCCCGGGACAGGGTGGAGGAGCAGTACTTC	CAIRARDRVEEQYF
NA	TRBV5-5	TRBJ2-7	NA	TGTGCCAGCAGCCCCTTGGCTAGCTACGAGCAGTACTTC	CASSPLASYEQYF
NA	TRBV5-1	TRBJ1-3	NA	TGCGCCAGCAGCCTGGGAACCGGGGGAGACACCATATATTTT	CASSLGTGGDTIYF
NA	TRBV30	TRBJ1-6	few	TGTGCCTGGAGTGCCAGAAGCGCAACTTCAGGGCGTTCACCCCTCCACTTT	CAWSARSATSGRSPLHF
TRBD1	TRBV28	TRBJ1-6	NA	TGTGCCAGCAGTCCGACAGGGGTGGATTCACCCCTCCACTTT	CASSPTGVDSPLHF
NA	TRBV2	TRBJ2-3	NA	TGTGCCAGCAGTGAAGGAGCCACAGATACGCAGTATTTT	CASSEGATDTQYF
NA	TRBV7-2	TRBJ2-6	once	TGTGCCAGCAGCTCCCGCGGTAGGGGCTCTGGGGCCAACGTCCTGACTTTC	CASSSRGRGSGANVLTF
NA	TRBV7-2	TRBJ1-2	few	TGTGCCAGCACCGTGTCCGGGGTTATGGACTATGGCTACACCTTC	CASTVSGVMDYGYTF
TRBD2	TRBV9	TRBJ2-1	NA	TGTGCCAGCAGCCCAGCCGGGGGGGTCAATGAGCAGTTCTTC	CASSPAGGVNEQFF
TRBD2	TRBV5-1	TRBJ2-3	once	TGCGCCAGCAGCCCGGGGCGGGGGGGCTCCAGCACAGATACGCAGTATTTT	CASSPGRGGSSTDTQYF
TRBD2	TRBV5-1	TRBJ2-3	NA	TGCGCCAGCAGCTTGGCCGGGACTAGCGGGTTGGATACGCAGTATTTT	CASSLAGTSGLDTQYF
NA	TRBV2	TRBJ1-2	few	TGTGCCAGCAGCAGCCTCGACAGGATTAACTATGGCTACACCTTC	CASSSLDRINYGYTF
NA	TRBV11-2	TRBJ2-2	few	TGTGCCAGCAGCTTAATCACGGTGAACACCGGGGAGCTGTTTTTT	CASSLITVNTGELFF
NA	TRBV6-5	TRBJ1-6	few	TGTGCCAGCAGTTACGATGGGAATTCACCCCTCCACTTT	CASSYDGNSPLHF
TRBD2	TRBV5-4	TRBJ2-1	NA	TGTGCCAGCAGCTTGGGACTAGCGGGAAATTGGGGGAATGAGCAGTTCTTC	CASSLGLAGNWGNEQFF
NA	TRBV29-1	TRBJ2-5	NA	TGCAGCGTTGCTGAAGGGGGGGGCCGGGAGACCCAGTACTTC	CSVAEGGGRETQYF
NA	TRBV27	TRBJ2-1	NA	TGTGCCAGCAGTCGGAAGGGTGACGCCTACAATGAGCAGTTCTTC	CASSRKGDAYNEQFF
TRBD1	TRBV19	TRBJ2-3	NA	TGTGCCAGTAGACCTTCCGGGACAGGAGGAGATACGCAGTATTTT	CASRPSGTGGDTQYF
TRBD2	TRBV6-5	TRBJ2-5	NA	TGTGCCAGCAGCTCTAGCGGGAGGAGTCAAGAGACCCAGTACTTC	CASSSSGRSQETQYF
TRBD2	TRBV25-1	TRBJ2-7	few	TGTGCCAGCAGTGGGTCTAGCGGGCTCGATTGGGAGCAGTACTTC	CASSGSSGLDWEQYF
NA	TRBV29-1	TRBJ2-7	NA	TGCAGCGTTGAGGACGGGGGAAGTTACGAGCAGTACTTC	CSVEDGGSYEQYF
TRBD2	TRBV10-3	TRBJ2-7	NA	TGTGCCATCAGACCTAGCGGGAGGGCAGGGGAGCAGTACTTC	CAIRPSGRAGEQYF
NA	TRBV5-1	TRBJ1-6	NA	TGCGCCAGCAGCTTAAGCTCCTATAATTCACCCCTCCACTTT	CASSLSSYNSPLHF
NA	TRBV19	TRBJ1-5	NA	TGTGCCAGTAGTATATCCCGAGATCAGCCCCAGCATTTT	CASSISRDQPQHF
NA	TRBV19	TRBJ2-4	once	TGTGCCAACCTCCCGGAGGTTCAAAACATTCAGTACTTC	CANLPEVQNIQYF
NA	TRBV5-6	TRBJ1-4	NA	TGTGCCAGCAGCTTGGGTCGGGTTAGTGAAAAACTGTTTTTT	CASSLGRVSEKLFF
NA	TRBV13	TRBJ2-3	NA	TGTGCCAGCAGCCTAGGTCGGGAAACAGATACGCAGTATTTT	CASSLGRETDTQYF
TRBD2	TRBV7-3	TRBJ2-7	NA	TGTGCCAGCAGTTCACTAGCGGGAGTAGAATACGAGCAGTACTTC	CASSSLAGVEYEQYF
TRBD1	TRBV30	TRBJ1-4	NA	TGTGCCTGGAGAGCCGGGACAGACATCGTTAATGAAAAACTGTTTTTT	CAWRAGTDIVNEKLFF
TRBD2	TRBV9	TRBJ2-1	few	TGTGCCAGCAGCGTAACCCCCCCCGCGGGACTAGCGGGCTGGGGGAGCTCCTACAATGAGCAGTTCTTC	CASSVTPPAGLAGWGSSYNEQFF
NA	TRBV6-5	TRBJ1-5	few	TGTGCCAGCAGTTACTCAGGAGGTGGGGCCCAGCATTTT	CASSYSGGGAQHF
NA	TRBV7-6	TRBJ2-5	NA	TGTGCCGTGAAGCAGAGAGACCAAGAGACCCAGTACTTC	CAVKQRDQETQYF
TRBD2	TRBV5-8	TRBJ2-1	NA	TGTGCCAGCAGTAGCGGGATCAATGAGCAGTTCTTC	CASSSGINEQFF
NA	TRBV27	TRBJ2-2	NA	TGTGCCAGCAGTTTGACGGGGAACACCGGGGAGCTGTTTTTT	CASSLTGNTGELFF
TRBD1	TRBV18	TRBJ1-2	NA	TGTGCCAGCTCCGACAGGGGGAGTGGAGGCTACACCTTC	CASSDRGSGGYTF
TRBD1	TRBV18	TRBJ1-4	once	TGTGCCAGCTCACCGGGACAGGGGAATGAAAAACTGTTTTTT	CASSPGQGNEKLFF
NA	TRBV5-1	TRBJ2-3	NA	TGCGCCAGCAGCTTGGCTGTCATAGGGAATACAGATACGCAGTATTTT	CASSLAVIGNTDTQYF
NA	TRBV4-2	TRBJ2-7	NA	TGTGCCAGCAGCCAAGATTCTGACCGCTACGAGCAGTACTTC	CASSQDSDRYEQYF
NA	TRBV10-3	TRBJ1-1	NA	TGTGCCATCAGTGAGGACGGGCTCCCTAACACTGAAGCTTTCTTT	CAISEDGLPNTEAFF
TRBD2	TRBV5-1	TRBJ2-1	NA	TGCGCCAGCAGTCGGACTAGCGGGGGGGCCGCCGGCAATGAGCAGTTCTTC	CASSRTSGGAAGNEQFF
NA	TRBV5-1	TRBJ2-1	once	TGCGCCAGCAGCGCCGAGTGGGGCTCCTACAATGAGCAGTTCTTC	CASSAEWGSYNEQFF